Sequencing of this T cell receptor (beta chain) was carried out in a study of blood T cells in healthy people across ages. Per germline, CDR1 SQVTM and CDR2 ANQGSEA. The CDR3 spans 13 residues. Donation came from healthy Caucasian individuals in Russia who were aged 6 to 90. It was with a sample-barcoded 5' primer and a J-beta primer mix that a second PCR of roughly 6 to 12 cycles was run. TCRdb re-called the 5' RACE reads with MiXCR, one entry per CDR3 protein. The table lists roughly 1,000,000 distinct CDR3 sequences, approximately 26% of them singletons. The data were also submitted as part of a second study, on T cells of mothers and their children. Turning to that study: For unrelated pairs as for related ones, thymic selection shapes TCR recombination output similarly. The data showed no persistent microchimeric T cell clones.

This chain connects TRBV29-1 to TRBJ2-1; D uncertain. The J call may be incorrect, as the DNA end agrees better with TRBJ2-5. Input material: blood. The sequence was obtained from a girl aged 2-10 years in good health. In DNA form, the CDR3 reads TGCAGCGTTGAAGATTTCAGTGGGGAGACCCAGTACTTC. Translating it yields CSVEDFSGETQYF.